The clone carrying this TCR beta chain was seen just once. Its antigen is undetermined. No infections or other immune events were documented during collection. The method was immunoSEQ multiplex PCR; TCRdb's version includes in-frame clones alone and lacks a portion of them. The sample shows roughly 86,000 clones, approximately 84% of them seen only once. This sample was included in a study of identifying expanded T cells in peripheral blood. Germline lookup yields CDR1 MNHNY and CDR2 SVGAGI (reference sequence). The V end was cut by 0 bases, the J end by 0 bases, with 6 bases between. The CDR3 is 15 residues long. Whole-study results and caveats: About 1.2 clones differed between technical replicates, versus roughly 17 and 20 over time. Across healthy donors, higher total template counts meant significantly greater approximately two-week count variance.

The genes are TRBV6-6 and TRBJ1-3; D remains unclear. Sequenced sample: blood. The sequence was obtained from a person aged 18-70 years in good health. This CDR3 is CASSYSKGSGNTIYF. The CDR3 DNA is TGTGCCAGCAGTTACTCGAAAGGCTCTGGAAACACCATATATTTT.